The 6 T cell receptor beta chains below were found in one sample sequenced in a study of blood T cell repertoires in COVID-19. Sequenced by immunoSEQ multiplex PCR; TCRdb stores in-frame clones only, minus some. Among some 350,000 clones listed, about 87% were seen once. The sample consisted of PBMCs or T cells enriched from blood (not recorded which). Every receptor here comes from a woman in her 30s who had recovered from COVID-19.

The chain recombines TRBV10-3 with TRBJ1-6, with D unclear. The CDR3 is made up of 16 amino acids. CDR1 is ENHRY and CDR2 is SYGVKD in the germline V gene. Trimming left V 3 bases short and J 8 bases short, with 17 bases between. The chain's CDR3 is CAISEPFGLGYSPLHF. The DNA for the CDR3 is TGTGCCATCAGTGAACCCTTTGGACTAGGGTATTCACCCCTCCACTTT.

The gene calls are TRBV10-3 and TRBJ2-5, with 9 bases matching TRBD1. Germline V gives CDR1 ENHRY, CDR2 SYGVKD. Unmatched junction bases numbered 1, after V lost 0 bases and J lost 5 bases. The CDR3 is 14 residues long. The CDR3 DNA reads as TGTGCCATCAGTGAGTCGACAGGGGGGGAGACCCAGTACTTC. It is translated as CAISESTGGETQYF.

The chain is built from TRBV5-4 and TRBJ1-2; D is perhaps TRBD1 (6 bases). Germline-derived CDR1 and CDR2 are SGHNT and YYREEE (reference sequence). The CDR3 is made up of 16 amino acids. V lost 4 bases and J 1 base, leaving 17 bases between the germline ends. The CDR3 DNA reads as TGTGCCAGCAGCCCCCAGACAGGTGGGGGTAACTATGGCTACACCTTC. Translation gives CASSPQTGGGNYGYTF.

This rearrangement joins TRBV10-3 to TRBJ1-2; 7 bases map to TRBD1. Trimming cost V 7 bases and J 2 bases; bases outside gene matches: 4. The CDR3 spans 13 residues. Germline-derived CDR1 and CDR2 are ENHRY and SYGVKD. CDR3 DNA: TGTGCCATCACCCGACAGGGAAACTATGGCTACACCTTC. It codes for CAITRQGNYGYTF.

The V call is TRBV4-3, the J call TRBJ1-5; possibly TRBD1 for D (5 bases). Germline loops: CDR1 LGHNA, CDR2 YSLEER. Trimming left V 0 bases short and J 6 bases short, with 18 bases between. The CDR3 loop spans 17 amino acids. This chain's CDR3 is CASSQEFRQGPSQPQHF. DNA of the CDR3: TGCGCCAGCAGCCAAGAATTCAGGCAGGGCCCAAGTCAGCCCCAGCATTTT.

The J gene is TRBJ2-7, the V gene TRBV24-1, with 10 bases lining up with TRBD2. The CDR3 is 18 amino acids. J gave up 2 bases and V 9 bases, and 18 bases lay outside the gene matches. CDR1 and CDR2 (germline): KGHDR, SFDVKD. The CDR3 DNA follows: TGTGCCACCGAACCTTCTAGCGGGGGTTGCGACTGCACCTACGAGCAGTACTTC. Translating gives CATEPSSGGCDCTYEQYF.